This note documents a single T cell receptor (beta chain) sequence. Its antigen is unidentified. The sample originates from a study of T cell responses to AZD1222 COVID-19 vaccine. Study-wide results and limits: Females outnumbered males among donors, who were mostly white British; clonal diversity was possibly underestimated. Spike-specific TCR breadth and depth were elevated following two AZD1222 doses. Of spike-specific TCRs, nearly half reportedly target regions left unmutated in variants. Baseline serology detected seropositivity in only a handful of AZD1222 recipients.

Profiled with immunoSEQ multiplex PCR; TCRdb holds only in-frame clones, not every one. The table records 140,000 or so clones, about 86% of them present only once. From germline, CDR1 is SGHDT and CDR2 YYEEEE. V lost 3 bases to trimming and J lost 5 bases; unmatched junction nucleotides: 5. The CDR3 totals 14 residues. The chain employs TRBV5-6 and TRBJ2-7; TRBD1 matches 10 bases. This receptor was identified in an adult who received the AZD1222 COVID-19 vaccine. Sequences were derived from peripheral blood, sampled 28 days after the second AZD1222 dose. CDR3 residues: CASSWDRGDNEQYF. Here the CDR3 DNA reads TGTGCCAGCAGCTGGGACAGGGGCGACAACGAGCAGTACTTC.